These 26 T cell receptor beta chains originate from one sample sequenced in a study of circulating and synovial CD4+ cells in juvenile arthritis. TCRdb keeps only in-frame clones here, not all; method: immunoSEQ multiplex PCR. The sample consists of around 16,000 clones, around 90% of them appearing once. The sample consisted of CD4+ T cells from blood. These receptors all come from a human donor with juvenile idiopathic arthritis.

This chain links TRBV7-9 with TRBJ1-2; no clear D gene. This CDR3 is built from 12 residues. V shed 1 base and J shed 7 bases, with 7 bases lying between them. The germline V gene encodes CDR1 SEHNR and CDR2 FQNEAQ (reference sequence). CDR3 nucleotide sequence: TGTGCCAGCAGCTTAGACGAGTTTGGCTACACCTTC. This encodes CASSLDEFGYTF.

This clone was found once. J is TRBJ2-3 and V is TRBV6-1, with D possibly being TRBD1 (6 bases). From germline, CDR1 is MNHNS and CDR2 SASEGT. This CDR3 comprises 13 residues. The germline V and J ends were trimmed by 2 bases and 4 bases, with 7 bases remaining between them. For the CDR3, the DNA is TGTGCCAGCAGTGAACAGGGGTCAGATACGCAGTATTTT. This codes for CASSEQGSDTQYF.

This clone was seen only once. The rearrangement joins TRBV27 to TRBJ2-3, with 7 bases matching TRBD1. CDR3 length: 17 residues. Germline CDR1 MNHEY, CDR2 SMNVEV (reference sequence). V lost 0 bases, J lost 1 base, and 7 bases stayed unmatched. CDR3 sequence (DNA): TGTGCCAGCAGTTTATCATCCAGGGGGTTTGGCACAGATACGCAGTATTTT. Translated: CASSLSSRGFGTDTQYF.

The chain has TRBV4-2 and TRBJ2-7; the match to TRBD2 covers 10 bases. The CDR3 is 17 amino acids. Looked up from germline, CDR1 is LGHNA and CDR2 is YNFKEQ. V was pared by 3 bases and J by 0 bases, with 8 bases of the junction left unmatched. CDR3 loop: CASSHEPGLAASYEQYF. The CDR3 bases are TGTGCCAGCAGCCACGAGCCCGGACTAGCGGCCTCCTACGAGCAGTACTTC.

The chain carries TRBV19 and TRBJ1-1, with D uncertain. Deletions cut 4 bases from V and 1 base from J, with 16 bases between. Germline V gene sequence: CDR1 LNHDA, CDR2 SQIVND (reference sequence). The CDR3 length is 16 residues. The CDR3 sequence: CASSKRPGRGNTEAFF. The CDR3 coding sequence is TGTGCCAGTAGTAAACGTCCCGGGCGGGGGAACACTGAAGCTTTCTTT. Complete variable domain (other parts from reference TRBV19 and TRBJ1-1): DGGITQSPKYLFRKEGQNVTLSCEQNLNHDAMYWYRQDPGQGLRLIYYSQIVNDFQKGDIAEGYSVSREKKESFPLTVTSAQKNPTAFYLCASSKRPGRGNTEAFFGQGTRLTVV.

V usage is TRBV7-6 and J usage is TRBJ2-5, with 8 bases matching TRBD2. There are 18 residues in the CDR3. Germline CDR1 and CDR2: SGHVS and FNYEAQ. V lost 2 bases to trimming and J lost 0 bases; unmatched junction nucleotides: 11. CDR3 DNA: TGTGCCAGCAGCTTAAATCGGGGGGGACACGCGTACCAAGAGACCCAGTACTTC. Translating it yields CASSLNRGGHAYQETQYF.

This clone was recorded only once. The chain is built from TRBV7-2 and TRBJ2-1; D ambiguous. The CDR3 consists of 14 residues. Germline CDR1 and CDR2: SGHTA and FQGNSA. V lost 5 bases, J lost 7 bases, and 15 bases lay in between. The CDR3 sequence is CASSPLVFANEQFF. The CDR3 DNA sequence: TGTGCCAGCAGCCCGCTGGTATTTGCGAATGAGCAGTTCTTC.

The chain recombines TRBV18 with TRBJ1-2; D remains ambiguous. V was pared by 2 bases and J by 4 bases, with 11 bases between. The CDR3 is 14 amino acids. Per germline, CDR1 KGHSH and CDR2 LQKENI. The CDR3 DNA follows: TGTGCCAGCTCACCAGGGAACGGGATCTATGGCTACACCTTC. Its translation: CASSPGNGIYGYTF.

In its sample, this clone was seen once. The chain employs TRBV7-6 and TRBJ2-2; 9 bases are shared with TRBD1. Per the germline V gene, CDR1 is SGHVS and CDR2 is FNYEAQ. The J segment lost 5 bases and the V segment lost 4 bases, leaving 11 bases of the junction unmatched. The CDR3 totals 17 residues. CDR3 nucleotides: TGTGCCAGCAGCTCCGCCCGAGGACAGGGGTGGACCGGGGAGCTGTTTTTT. This codes for CASSSARGQGWTGELFF.

The chain couples TRBV7-2 to TRBJ2-7, with a tentative D call TRBD2 (7 bases). In germline, CDR1 is SGHTA, CDR2 FQGNSA. The CDR3 consists of 15 residues. Trimming left V 6 bases short and J 0 bases short, with 15 bases between. Written as DNA, the CDR3 is TGTGCCAGCAGGACGGAGGGAGGGGGCTCCTACGAGCAGTACTTC. Its protein is CASRTEGGGSYEQYF.

This chain uses TRBV6-5 with TRBJ2-1; 9 bases agree with TRBD1. The junction had 6 bases not matched to a gene; V was cut back by 6 bases and J by 9 bases. The CDR3 runs to 13 residues. The V gene's germline CDR1 is MNHEY and CDR2 SVGAGI. CDR3 amino acids: CASRYTGGLEQFF. The CDR3, as DNA: TGTGCCAGCAGGTATACAGGGGGCCTTGAGCAGTTCTTC.

The chain combines TRBV30 with TRBJ1-5; 10 bases fit TRBD1. This CDR3 contains 17 residues. Germline CDR1 and CDR2: GTSNPN and SVGIG (reference sequence). J was trimmed by 1 base and V by 2 bases; bases with no gene match: 8. CDR3 DNA: TGTGCCTGGAGTAAGAGACAGGGGGCTTGGAGCAATCAGCCCCAGCATTTT. Amino acid sequence: CAWSKRQGAWSNQPQHF.

This chain uses TRBV2 with TRBJ1-6, with 9 bases lining up with TRBD1. Looked up from germline, CDR1 is SNHLY and CDR2 is FYNNEI. This CDR3 is 18 amino acids long. The V gene end was trimmed by 7 bases and the J gene end by 2 bases; junction bases not matched to a gene: 12. The chain's CDR3 is CASKEGQGSWAYNSPLHF. As DNA, the CDR3 is TGTGCCAGCAAAGAGGGACAGGGCTCCTGGGCCTATAATTCACCCCTCCACTTT.

This chain uses TRBV7-9 with TRBJ2-7, with TRBD1 matching over 7 bases. The V gene's germline CDR1 is SEHNR and CDR2 FQNEAQ (reference sequence). V trimming: 5 bases; J trimming: 2 bases; junction bases outside the gene matches: 15. The CDR3 is made up of 17 amino acids. The CDR3 bases are TGTGCCAGCAGCCCGTCGCTTGGGACAGACTCCACCTACGAGCAGTACTTC. Residues: CASSPSLGTDSTYEQYF.

Only one count was recorded for this clone. The CDR3 sequence: CASSSYRGTEAFF. The CDR3 DNA reads as TGTGCCAGCAGCTCTTATCGGGGAACTGAAGCTTTCTTT. This chain connects TRBV7-2 to TRBJ1-1; D ambiguous. CDR1 and CDR2 from the germline V gene are SGHTA and FQGNSA. Deletions cut 4 bases from V and 5 bases from J, with 11 bases between. The CDR3 is made up of 13 amino acids.

The gene calls are TRBV7-2 and TRBJ1-2; D is uncertain. Germline V lookup: CDR1 SGHTA, CDR2 FQGNSA. This CDR3 contains 13 residues. With 1 base removed from V and 4 bases from J, the gap between germline ends came to 7 bases. Here the CDR3 reads CASSLDSIYGYTF. The CDR3 region has the DNA TGTGCCAGCAGCTTAGACAGTATCTATGGCTACACCTTC.

This clone came up once. J is TRBJ2-1 and V is TRBV28; 13 positions agree with TRBD2. This CDR3 contains 19 residues. Germline trimming cut 5 bases from V and 7 bases from J; bases unmatched to any gene: 17. CDR1 is MDHEN and CDR2 is SYDVKM in the germline V gene. Here the CDR3 DNA reads TGTGCCAGCAGTATCACTAGCGGGAGGGCCTTGGGACGGACGAATGAGCAGTTCTTC. As protein: CASSITSGRALGRTNEQFF.

The J gene is TRBJ2-1, the V gene TRBV7-2; 9 bases are a match to TRBD1. The trim removed 9 bases at V and 7 bases at J, leaving 19 bases unmatched. The CDR3 sequence is 17 residues long. CDR1 SGHTA and CDR2 FQGNSA come from the germline V gene. As DNA, the CDR3 is TGTGCCAGTTTTAGGGGTCCCTCGGGACAGGGTAAAAATGAGCAGTTCTTC. Protein sequence: CASFRGPSGQGKNEQFF.

The rearrangement joins TRBV9 to TRBJ2-3; TRBD1 matches 8 bases. Unmatched junction bases numbered 7, after V lost 3 bases and J lost 1 base. Germline V gene lookup returns CDR1 SGDLS and CDR2 YYNGEE. The CDR3 covers 16 residues. The CDR3 is CASSGLTGVGTDTQYF. Here the CDR3 DNA reads TGTGCCAGCAGCGGCTTGACAGGGGTCGGCACAGATACGCAGTATTTT.

This clone occurred once. The chain recombines TRBV7-9 with TRBJ1-3; 10 nucleotides align to TRBD1. Germline assignment: CDR1 SEHNR and CDR2 FQNEAQ (reference sequence). This CDR3 is 13 amino acids long. The V and J ends lost 6 bases and 7 bases, in that order; junction bases with no gene match: 3. CDR3 region: CASSRTGGNTIYF. CDR3 in DNA: TGTGCCAGCAGTCGGACAGGGGGTAACACCATATATTTT.

The chain carries TRBV14 and TRBJ2-7; tentatively, D is TRBD1 (6 bases). The V gene's germline CDR1 is SGHDN and CDR2 FVKESK. The CDR3 length is 17 residues. V was clipped by 0 bases and J by 6 bases, with 21 bases between them. This CDR3 reads CASSQDSFGTRIAEQYF. In DNA, the CDR3 is TGTGCCAGCAGCCAAGATTCCTTTGGGACACGGATTGCCGAGCAGTACTTC.

The chain employs TRBV6-1 and TRBJ1-5; D is possibly TRBD1 (6 bases). Germline CDR1 is MNHNS and CDR2 is SASEGT. Trimming stripped 7 bases from V and 7 bases from J, with 17 bases between. The CDR3 sequence is 14 residues long. CDR3 residues: CASKVVQGRQPQHF. In DNA form, the CDR3 reads TGTGCCAGCAAGGTTGTACAGGGACGGCAGCCCCAGCATTTT.

The chain links TRBV19 to TRBJ1-2, with D possibly TRBD1 on 6 matching bases. Germline assignment: CDR1 LNHDA and CDR2 SQIVND (reference sequence). The CDR3 runs 14 residues. Trimming took 1 base from V and 2 from J, leaving 8 bases between them. The CDR3 protein is CASSIAGANYGYTF. DNA for the CDR3: TGTGCCAGTAGTATAGCAGGGGCGAACTATGGCTACACCTTC.

This clone was seen a single time. The chain joins TRBV4-3 to TRBJ2-4; the match to TRBD1 covers 9 bases. The CDR3 loop spans 15 amino acids. CDR1 and CDR2 from the germline V gene are LGHNA and YSLEER. J gave up 7 bases and V 3 bases, and 7 bases lay outside the gene matches. The CDR3 is CASSQRAGTGNIQYF. The CDR3 DNA reads TGCGCCAGCAGCCAGAGGGCCGGGACAGGGAACATTCAGTACTTC.

The V call is TRBV19, the J call TRBJ1-2; maybe TRBD1 (5 bases). CDR1 is LNHDA and CDR2 is SQIVND in the germline V gene (reference sequence). The CDR3 has 17 residues. V was shortened by 2 bases and J by 8 bases, with 24 bases between the two germline ends. DNA of the CDR3: TGTGCCAGTAGTATAAGGGGAAGCCCGGGTCGGTCTTTAGGCTACACCTTC. Protein product: CASSIRGSPGRSLGYTF.

The chain combines TRBV15 with TRBJ2-7; D unresolved. CDR3 length: 13 residues. The V gene lost 0 bases and the J gene lost 7 bases, with 10 bases spanning the gap. Per germline, CDR1 LNHNV and CDR2 YYDKDF (reference sequence). The CDR3 DNA reads TGTGCCACCAGCAGAGATCACTACACTGAGCAGTACTTC. This encodes CATSRDHYTEQYF. The complete variable domain, with remaining parts taken from reference TRBV15 and TRBJ2-7, reads DAMVIQNPRYQVTQFGKPVTLSCSQTLNHNVMYWYQQKSSQAPKLLFHYYDKDFNNEADTPDNFQSRRPNTSFCFLDIRSPGLGDTAMYLCATSRDHYTEQYFGPGTRLTVT.